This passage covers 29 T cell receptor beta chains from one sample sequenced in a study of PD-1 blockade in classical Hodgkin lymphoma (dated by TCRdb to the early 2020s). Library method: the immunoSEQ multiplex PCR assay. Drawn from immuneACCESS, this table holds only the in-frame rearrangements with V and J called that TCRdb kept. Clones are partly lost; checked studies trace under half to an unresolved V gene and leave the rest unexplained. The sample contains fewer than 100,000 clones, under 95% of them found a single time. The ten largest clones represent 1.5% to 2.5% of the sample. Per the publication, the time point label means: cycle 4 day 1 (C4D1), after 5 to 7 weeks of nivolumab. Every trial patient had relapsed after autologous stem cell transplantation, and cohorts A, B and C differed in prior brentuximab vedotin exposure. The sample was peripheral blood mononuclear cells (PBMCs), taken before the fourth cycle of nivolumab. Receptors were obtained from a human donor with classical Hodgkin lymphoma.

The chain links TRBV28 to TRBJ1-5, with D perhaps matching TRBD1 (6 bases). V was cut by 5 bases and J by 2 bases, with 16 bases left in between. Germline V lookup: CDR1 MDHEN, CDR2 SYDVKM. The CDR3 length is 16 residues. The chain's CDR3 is CASSILGRGGNQPQHF. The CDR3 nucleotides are TGTGCCAGCAGTATTCTCGGCAGGGGAGGCAATCAGCCCCAGCATTTT.

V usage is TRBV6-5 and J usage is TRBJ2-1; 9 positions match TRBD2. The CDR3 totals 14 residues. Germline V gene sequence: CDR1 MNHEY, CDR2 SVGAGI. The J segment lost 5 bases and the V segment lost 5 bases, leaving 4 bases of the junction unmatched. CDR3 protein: CASSGLAFNNEQFF. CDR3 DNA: TGTGCCAGCAGTGGACTAGCGTTCAACAATGAGCAGTTCTTC.

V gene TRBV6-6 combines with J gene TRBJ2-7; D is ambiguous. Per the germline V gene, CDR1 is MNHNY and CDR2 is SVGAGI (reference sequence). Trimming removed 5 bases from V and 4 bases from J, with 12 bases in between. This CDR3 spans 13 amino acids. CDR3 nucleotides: TGTGCCAGCAGTACACTTGGACCTTACGAGCAGTACTTC. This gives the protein CASSTLGPYEQYF.

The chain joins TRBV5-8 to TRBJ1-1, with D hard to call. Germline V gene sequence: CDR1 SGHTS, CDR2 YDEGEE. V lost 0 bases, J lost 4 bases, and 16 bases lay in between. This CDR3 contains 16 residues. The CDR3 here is CASSLEVPVLGTEAFF. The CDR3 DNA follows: TGTGCCAGCAGCTTGGAGGTTCCCGTCCTGGGCACTGAAGCTTTCTTT.

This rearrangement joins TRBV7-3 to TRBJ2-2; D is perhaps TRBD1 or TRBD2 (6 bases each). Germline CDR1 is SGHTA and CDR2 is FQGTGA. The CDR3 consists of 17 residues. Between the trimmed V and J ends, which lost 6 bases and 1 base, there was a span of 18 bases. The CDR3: CASSPSPRGRNTGELFF. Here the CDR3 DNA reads TGTGCCAGCAGTCCCAGTCCACGGGGGCGGAACACCGGGGAGCTGTTTTTT.

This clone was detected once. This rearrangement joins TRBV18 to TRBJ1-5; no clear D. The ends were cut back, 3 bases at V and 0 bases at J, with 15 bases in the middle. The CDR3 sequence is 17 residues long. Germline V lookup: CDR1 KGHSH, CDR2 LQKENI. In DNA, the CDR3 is TGTGCCAGCTCACCCCAACCAGTGGGAGCTAGCAATCAGCCCCAGCATTTT. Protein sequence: CASSPQPVGASNQPQHF. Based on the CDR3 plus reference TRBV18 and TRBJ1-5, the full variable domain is NAGVMQNPRHLVRRRGQEARLRCSPMKGHSHVYWYRQLPEEGLKFMVYLQKENIIDESGMPKERFSAEFPKEGPSILRIQQVVRGDSAAYFCASSPQPVGASNQPQHFGDGTRLSIL.

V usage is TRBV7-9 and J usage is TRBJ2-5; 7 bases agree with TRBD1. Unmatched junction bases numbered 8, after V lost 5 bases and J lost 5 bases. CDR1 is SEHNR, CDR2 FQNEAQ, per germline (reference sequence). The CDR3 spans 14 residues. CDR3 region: CASSPDRVRETQYF. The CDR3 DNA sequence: TGTGCCAGCAGCCCTGACAGGGTGCGGGAGACCCAGTACTTC. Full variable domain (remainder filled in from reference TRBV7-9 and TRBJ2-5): DTGVSQNPRHKITKRGQNVTFRCDPISEHNRLYWYRQTLGQGPEFLTYFQNEAQLEKSRLLSDRFSAERPKGSFSTLEIQRTEQGDSAMYLCASSPDRVRETQYFGPGTRLLVL.

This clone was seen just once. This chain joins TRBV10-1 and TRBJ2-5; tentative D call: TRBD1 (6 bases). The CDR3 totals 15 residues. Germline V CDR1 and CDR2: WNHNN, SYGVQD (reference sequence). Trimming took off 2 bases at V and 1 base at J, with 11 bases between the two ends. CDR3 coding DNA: TGCGCCAGCAGTGAGGCGAGGACAGCCCAAGAGACCCAGTACTTC. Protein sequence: CASSEARTAQETQYF.

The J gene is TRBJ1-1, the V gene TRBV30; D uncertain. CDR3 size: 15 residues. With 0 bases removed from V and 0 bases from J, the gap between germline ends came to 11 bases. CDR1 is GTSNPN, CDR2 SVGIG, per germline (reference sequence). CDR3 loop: CAWSVKVGLNTEAFF. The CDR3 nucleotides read TGTGCCTGGAGTGTAAAGGTGGGTCTGAACACTGAAGCTTTCTTT.

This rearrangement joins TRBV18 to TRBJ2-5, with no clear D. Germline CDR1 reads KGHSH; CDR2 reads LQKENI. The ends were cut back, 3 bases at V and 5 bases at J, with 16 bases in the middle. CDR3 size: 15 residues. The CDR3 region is CASSPQMSFSETQYF. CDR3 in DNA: TGTGCCAGCTCACCGCAAATGTCCTTTTCGGAGACCCAGTACTTC. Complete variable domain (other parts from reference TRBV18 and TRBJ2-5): NAGVMQNPRHLVRRRGQEARLRCSPMKGHSHVYWYRQLPEEGLKFMVYLQKENIIDESGMPKERFSAEFPKEGPSILRIQQVVRGDSAAYFCASSPQMSFSETQYFGPGTRLLVL.

CDR3 region: CASSQVVGDEQYF. The CDR3 DNA reads as TGCGCCAGCAGCCAAGTCGTGGGGGACGAGCAGTACTTC. The rearrangement links TRBV4-1 to TRBJ2-7; D assignment may be TRBD1 or TRBD2 (5 bases each). The CDR3 is made up of 13 amino acids. The V end lost 1 base, the J end lost 5 bases, and 9 bases lay between the germline ends. CDR1 MGHRA and CDR2 YSYEKL come from the germline V gene.

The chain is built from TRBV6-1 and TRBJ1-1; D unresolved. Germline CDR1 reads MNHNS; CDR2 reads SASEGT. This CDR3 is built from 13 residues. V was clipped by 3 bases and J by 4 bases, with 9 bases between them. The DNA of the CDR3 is TGTGCCAGCAGTGATTCTTGGATCACTGAAGCTTTCTTT. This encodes CASSDSWITEAFF.

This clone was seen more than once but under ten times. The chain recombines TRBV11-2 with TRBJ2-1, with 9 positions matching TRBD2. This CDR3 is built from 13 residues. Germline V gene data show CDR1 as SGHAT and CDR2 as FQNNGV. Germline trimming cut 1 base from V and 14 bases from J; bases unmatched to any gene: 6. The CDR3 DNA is TGTGCCAGCAGCTTAGTTAGCGGGAGTTCAGAGTTCTTC. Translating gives CASSLVSGSSEFF.

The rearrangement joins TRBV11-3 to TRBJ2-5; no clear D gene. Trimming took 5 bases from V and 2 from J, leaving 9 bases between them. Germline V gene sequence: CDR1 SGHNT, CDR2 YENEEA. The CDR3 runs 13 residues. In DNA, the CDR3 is TGTGCCAGCAGCGTTTACGGGCAAGAGACCCAGTACTTC. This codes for CASSVYGQETQYF.

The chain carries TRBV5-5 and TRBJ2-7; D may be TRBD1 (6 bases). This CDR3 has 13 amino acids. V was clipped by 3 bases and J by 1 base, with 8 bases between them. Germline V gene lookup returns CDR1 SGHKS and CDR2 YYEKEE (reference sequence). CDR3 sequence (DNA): TGTGCCAGCAGCTGGACAGCATCCTACGAGCAGTACTTC. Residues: CASSWTASYEQYF.

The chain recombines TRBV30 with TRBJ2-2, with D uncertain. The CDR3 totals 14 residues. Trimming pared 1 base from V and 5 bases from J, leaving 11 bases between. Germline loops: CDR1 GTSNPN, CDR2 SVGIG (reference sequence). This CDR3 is CAWSAGLGTGELFF. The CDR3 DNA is TGTGCCTGGAGTGCCGGGCTTGGAACCGGGGAGCTGTTTTTT. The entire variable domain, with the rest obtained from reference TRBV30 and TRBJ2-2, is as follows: SQTIHQWPATLVQPVGSPLSLECTVEGTSNPNLYWYRQAAGRGLQLLFYSVGIGQISSEVPQNLSASRPQDRQFILSSKKLLLSDSGFYLCAWSAGLGTGELFFGEGSRLTVL.

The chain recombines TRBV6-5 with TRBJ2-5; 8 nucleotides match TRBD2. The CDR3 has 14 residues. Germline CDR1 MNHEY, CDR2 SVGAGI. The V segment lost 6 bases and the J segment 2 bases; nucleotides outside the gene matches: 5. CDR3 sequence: CASSRTSRQETQYF. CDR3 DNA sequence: TGTGCCAGCAGCAGGACTAGCAGACAAGAGACCCAGTACTTC.

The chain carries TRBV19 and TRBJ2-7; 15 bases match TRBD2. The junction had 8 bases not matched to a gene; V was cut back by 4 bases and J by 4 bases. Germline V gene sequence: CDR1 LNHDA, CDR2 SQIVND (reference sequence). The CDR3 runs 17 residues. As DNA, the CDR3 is TGTGCCAGTAGTACGGGACTAGCGGGAGGAGGATTTTACGAGCAGTACTTC. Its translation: CASSTGLAGGGFYEQYF.

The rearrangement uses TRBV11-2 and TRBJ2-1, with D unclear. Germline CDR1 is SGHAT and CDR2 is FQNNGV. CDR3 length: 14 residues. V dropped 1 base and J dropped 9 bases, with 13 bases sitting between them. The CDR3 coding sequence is TGTGCCAGCAGCTTAGGGGTGAATAGGGCTGAGCAGTTCTTC. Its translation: CASSLGVNRAEQFF.

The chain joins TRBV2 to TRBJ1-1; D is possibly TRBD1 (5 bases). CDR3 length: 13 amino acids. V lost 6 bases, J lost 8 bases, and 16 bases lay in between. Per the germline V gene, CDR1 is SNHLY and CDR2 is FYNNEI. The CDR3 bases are TGTGCCAGCAGGAATGGGGGGGTGAGGGAAGCTTTCTTT. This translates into CASRNGGVREAFF. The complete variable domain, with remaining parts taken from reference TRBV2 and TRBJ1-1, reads EPEVTQTPSHQVTQMGQEVILRCVPISNHLYFYWYRQILGQKVEFLVSFYNNEISEKSEIFDDQFSVERPDGSNFTLKIRSTKLEDSAMYFCASRNGGVREAFFGQGTRLTVV.

CDR3 DNA: TGTGCCAGCAGTTCGTCAGGGTATGGCTACACCTTC. Amino acid sequence: CASSSSGYGYTF. This chain uses TRBV27 with TRBJ1-2; D possibly corresponds to TRBD1 (5 bases). Germline V gene sequence: CDR1 MNHEY, CDR2 SMNVEV (reference sequence). V lost 4 bases to trimming and J lost 5 bases, with 8 bases between them. The CDR3 extends over 12 amino acids.

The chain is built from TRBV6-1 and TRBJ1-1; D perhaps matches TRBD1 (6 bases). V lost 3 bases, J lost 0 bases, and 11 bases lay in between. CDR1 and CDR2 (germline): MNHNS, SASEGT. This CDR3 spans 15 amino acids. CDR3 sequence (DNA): TGTGCCAGCAGTGATCAGGGGACAATGAACACTGAAGCTTTCTTT. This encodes CASSDQGTMNTEAFF.

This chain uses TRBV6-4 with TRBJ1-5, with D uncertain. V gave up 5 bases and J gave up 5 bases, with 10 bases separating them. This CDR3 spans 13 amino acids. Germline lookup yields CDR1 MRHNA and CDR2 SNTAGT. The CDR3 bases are TGTGCCAGCAGTCCCGGCGGGCATCAGCCCCAGCATTTT. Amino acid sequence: CASSPGGHQPQHF.

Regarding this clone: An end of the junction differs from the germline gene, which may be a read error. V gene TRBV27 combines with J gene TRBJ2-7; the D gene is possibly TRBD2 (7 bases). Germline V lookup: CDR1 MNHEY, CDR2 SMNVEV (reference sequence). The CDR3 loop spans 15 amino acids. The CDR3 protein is CTSSSRGGGTYEQYF. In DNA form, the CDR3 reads TGTACCAGCAGTTCCCGTGGGGGGGGCACCTACGAGCAGTACTTC.

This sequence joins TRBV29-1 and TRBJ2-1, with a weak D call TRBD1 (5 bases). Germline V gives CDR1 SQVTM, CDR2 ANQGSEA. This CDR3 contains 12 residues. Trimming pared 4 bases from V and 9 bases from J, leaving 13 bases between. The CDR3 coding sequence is TGCAGCGTTGTCGGCAGGGTGGGTGAGCAGTTCTTC. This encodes CSVVGRVGEQFF.

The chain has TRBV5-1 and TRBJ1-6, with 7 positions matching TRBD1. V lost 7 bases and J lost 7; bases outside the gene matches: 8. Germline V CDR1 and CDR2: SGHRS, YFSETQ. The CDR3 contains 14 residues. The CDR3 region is CASGYEGANSPLHF. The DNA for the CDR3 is TGCGCCAGCGGGTACGAGGGGGCGAATTCACCCCTCCACTTT.

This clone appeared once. The CDR3 coding sequence is TGTGCCTACGGACTAGCTACCCGCACAGATACGCAGTATTTT. Its protein product is CAYGLATRTDTQYF. The chain joins TRBV30 to TRBJ2-3; 8 bases map to TRBD2. Germline V CDR1 and CDR2: GTSNPN, SVGIG (reference sequence). Germline trimming cut 7 bases from V and 1 base from J; bases unmatched to any gene: 7. The CDR3 is 14 residues long.

The CDR3 bases are TGTGCCAGCAGTTCCGGACAGTACTCTGGAAACACCATATATTTT. It encodes CASSSGQYSGNTIYF. The J gene is TRBJ1-3, the V gene TRBV27; D perhaps matches TRBD1 (6 bases). The V gene's germline CDR1 is MNHEY and CDR2 SMNVEV (reference sequence). Trimming stripped 4 bases from V and 0 bases from J, with 10 bases between. There are 15 residues in the CDR3.

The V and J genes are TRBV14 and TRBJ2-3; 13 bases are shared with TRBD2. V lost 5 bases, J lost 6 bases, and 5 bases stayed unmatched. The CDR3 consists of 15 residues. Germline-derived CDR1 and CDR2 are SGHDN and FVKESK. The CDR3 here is CASSGLAGVTDTQYF. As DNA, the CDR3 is TGTGCCAGCAGCGGACTAGCGGGAGTAACGGATACGCAGTATTTT. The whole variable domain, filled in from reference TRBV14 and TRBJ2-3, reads EAGVTQFPSHSVIEKGQTVTLRCDPISGHDNLYWYRRVMGKEIKFLLHFVKESKQDESGMPNNRFLAERTGGTYSTLKVQPAELEDSGVYFCASSGLAGVTDTQYFGPGTRLTVL.